This TCR beta chain emerged from a study of blood T cell repertoires in COVID-19. Overall study context: The study drew acute and convalescent COVID-19 samples from the United States, Italy and Spain. PBMCs, B-cell-depleted T cells, or T cells provided the cDNA or gDNA that made up the material.

CDR3 length equals 13 residues. Germline CDR1 WSHSY, CDR2 SAAADI. The V end was cut by 5 bases, the J end by 6 bases, with 11 bases between. This clone was counted between two and nine times. Methods used by the authors: Counts of nucleated cells, estimated from reference gene primer amplification, were obtained. This table comes from immunoSEQ multiplex PCR, and its TCRdb copy is limited to in-frame clones, with some not included. V, J and clone size are taken as reported in that table, and D and trimming were inferred from the DNA itself. This table holds 150,000 to 200,000 clones, around 80% found once.

The chain has TRBV10-2 and TRBJ2-1; no definite D call. Sequences were obtained from peripheral blood. The source is a woman of 80 years or more with active or convalescent COVID-19. The CDR3 region is CASSSSWANEQFF. The CDR3 bases are TGCGCCAGCAGTTCCTCTTGGGCCAATGAGCAGTTCTTC.